This T cell receptor beta chain was captured by sequencing in a study of beta chain features in type 1 diabetes. Isolated RNA was reverse transcribed in full, so expressed TCRB transcripts were sequenced. Naive, central memory and regulatory T cell samples came to a mean of around 3.5 million reads. Produced via immunoSEQ multiplex PCR; TCRdb's table is partial and in-frame only. The table includes 150,000 to 190,000 clones, about 9.3% detected once. Overall study results and limits: Equally in patients and controls, shorter templates might have been favored by PCR. Within the patient group, naive, central memory and Treg TCRB repertoires appeared more similar to each other than within healthy donors. There was a moderate but significant shortening of TCRB CDR3s in all four CD4+ subsets of Type 1 diabetes patients.

Once sorted, every population was more than 95% pure. The V and J ends lost 5 bases and 5 bases respectively, with 17 bases between them. CDR1 and CDR2 (germline): SGHAT, FQDESV (reference sequence). The CDR3 runs 15 residues. This clone has a handful of counts. Its cognate antigen is unknown. The clonotype originates from a man younger than 45 with type 1 diabetes. Sequenced material: central memory CD4+ T cells from blood. The chain recombines TRBV11-1 with TRBJ2-3, with a possible D match to TRBD2 (5 bases). The CDR3 DNA follows: TGTGCCAGCAGCCCAGCCAGGACCCGGGAAGATACGCAGTATTTT. As protein: CASSPARTREDTQYF.